Shown below are 20 T cell receptor beta chains from a single sample sequenced in a study of shared clonotypes between healthy human individuals. Some clones are missing from TCRdb's copy, which holds only in-frame ones; the method was immunoSEQ multiplex PCR. The sample consists of some 2 million clones, over 85% of them appearing once. Material for sequencing was naive CD4+ T cells sorted from blood. Noted subset: CD45RA+ positively selected. These receptors originate from a man between 18 and 35 years old in good health.

This clone was detected once. The gene calls are TRBV10-2 and TRBJ1-3, with D perhaps TRBD1 (5 bases). CDR3 length: 14 amino acids. CDR1 and CDR2 from the germline V gene are WSHSY and SAAADI. V lost 5 bases and J lost 0, with 8 bases in between. In DNA form, the CDR3 reads TGCGCCAGCAGTCCGGACATCTCTGGAAACACCATATATTTT. It is translated as CASSPDISGNTIYF.

This sequence joins TRBV7-9 and TRBJ2-7, with 7 bases lining up with TRBD1. The germline V gene encodes CDR1 SEHNR and CDR2 FQNEAQ (reference sequence). V trimming: 5 bases; J trimming: 0 bases; junction bases outside the gene matches: 4. The CDR3 runs 14 residues. The CDR3 loop is CASSQGDSSYEQYF. The CDR3 nucleotides are TGTGCCAGCAGCCAGGGGGACAGCTCCTACGAGCAGTACTTC.

The genes are TRBV7-9 and TRBJ2-5; 8 bases fit TRBD1. The CDR3 sequence is 15 residues long. Germline V lookup: CDR1 SEHNR, CDR2 FQNEAQ (reference sequence). V was clipped by 2 bases and J by 2 bases; unmatched bases: 4. In DNA form, the CDR3 reads TGTGCCAGCAGCTTACGGGACAGGCGGCAAGAGACCCAGTACTTC. Translating gives CASSLRDRRQETQYF.

This chain uses TRBV28 with TRBJ2-2, with 7 nucleotides matching TRBD1. V lost 7 bases and J lost 3; bases outside the gene matches: 5. The CDR3 extends over 14 amino acids. CDR1 is MDHEN, CDR2 SYDVKM, per germline. CDR3 in amino acids: CASTRQGDTGELFF. For the CDR3, the DNA is TGTGCCAGCACCCGACAGGGCGACACCGGGGAGCTGTTTTTT.

The J gene is TRBJ1-6, the V gene TRBV9, with D maybe TRBD1 (5 bases). The CDR3 length is 16 residues. V was pared by 2 bases and J by 4 bases, with 13 bases between. CDR1 is SGDLS, CDR2 YYNGEE, per germline. CDR3 in DNA: TGTGCCAGCAGCGTTGGCCGGGACCCATATAATTCACCCCTCCACTTT. Protein: CASSVGRDPYNSPLHF.

The count of this clone is one. This CDR3 is also generated by other DNA sequences in the sample. V and J are TRBV5-1 and TRBJ2-5, with a weak D call TRBD1 (6 bases). The CDR3 contains 13 residues. CDR1 is SGHRS and CDR2 is YFSETQ in the germline V gene. Deletions cut 5 bases from V and 0 bases from J, with 8 bases between. The CDR3 sequence is CASSRDNQETQYF. The CDR3 DNA follows: TGCGCCAGCAGTCGGGACAACCAAGAGACCCAGTACTTC.

This chain connects TRBV28 to TRBJ2-5, with 12 bases fitting TRBD2. CDR3 length equals 17 residues. V shed 1 base and J 5 bases; nucleotides not matched to a gene: 8. CDR1 and CDR2 (germline): MDHEN, SYDVKM. The CDR3 nucleotides read TGTGCCAGCAGTTTATCGGCTAGCGGGGGGGCCCGGGAGACCCAGTACTTC. Translation gives CASSLSASGGARETQYF.

This chain connects TRBV5-1 to TRBJ1-1; D is perhaps TRBD1 (5 bases). Per the germline V gene, CDR1 is SGHRS and CDR2 is YFSETQ. This CDR3 has 12 residues. V dropped 3 bases and J dropped 3 bases, with 6 bases sitting between them. CDR3 region: CASSSQDTEAFF. In nucleotides, the CDR3 is TGCGCCAGCAGCTCACAGGACACTGAAGCTTTCTTT.

The V call is TRBV10-3, the J call TRBJ1-3; no firm D call. CDR3 size: 15 residues. V dropped 10 bases and J dropped 0 bases, with 16 bases sitting between them. Germline loops: CDR1 ENHRY, CDR2 SYGVKD. The CDR3 DNA reads TGTGCCACCTCTCGGGCGATAAACTCTGGAAACACCATATATTTT. Encoded protein: CATSRAINSGNTIYF.

The V call is TRBV7-6, the J call TRBJ2-7; the D is unclear. Germline V gives CDR1 SGHVS, CDR2 FNYEAQ. This CDR3 comprises 14 residues. Deletions cut 4 bases from V and 2 bases from J, with 12 bases between. The CDR3 region has the DNA TGTGCCAGCAGCTCCCTGGACGGGCCCTACGAGCAGTACTTC. Translating it yields CASSSLDGPYEQYF.

This chain uses TRBV18 with TRBJ1-2, with D perhaps TRBD1 (5 bases). The CDR3 has 16 amino acids. Germline lookup yields CDR1 KGHSH and CDR2 LQKENI. The germline V and J ends were trimmed by 2 bases and 0 bases, with 13 bases remaining between them. CDR3 bases: TGTGCCAGCTCACCATCCTCCGGGACGACTAACTATGGCTACACCTTC. This gives the protein CASSPSSGTTNYGYTF. Full variable domain (outside the CDR3, taken from reference TRBV18 and TRBJ1-2): NAGVMQNPRHLVRRRGQEARLRCSPMKGHSHVYWYRQLPEEGLKFMVYLQKENIIDESGMPKERFSAEFPKEGPSILRIQQVVRGDSAAYFCASSPSSGTTNYGYTFGSGTRLTVV.

Notes on this clone: The junction departs from germline at one end; a sequencing error may be responsible. The chain carries TRBV11-2 and TRBJ2-7, with TRBD1 as a possible D gene (6 bases). Per the germline V gene, CDR1 is SGHAT and CDR2 is FQNNGV. The CDR3 contains 15 residues. The CDR3 reads CAGSLDRTLIFGQYF. The CDR3 DNA reads as TGTGCCGGCAGCTTAGACAGGACTCTTATCTTCGGGCAGTACTTC.

V usage is TRBV18 and J usage is TRBJ2-5; TRBD2 is a possible D gene (5 bases). Germline CDR1 is KGHSH and CDR2 is LQKENI. This CDR3 comprises 13 residues. V was trimmed by 7 bases and J by 5 bases, leaving 14 bases between them. This chain's CDR3 is CASFLTRGETQYF. The CDR3 DNA is TGTGCCAGCTTTCTCACCAGAGGGGAGACCCAGTACTTC.

This chain connects TRBV27 to TRBJ2-7; TRBD2 matches 13 bases. The CDR3 totals 15 residues. V was pared by 4 bases and J by 4 bases, with 4 bases of the junction left unmatched. The germline gives CDR1 MNHEY, CDR2 SMNVEV (reference sequence). In nucleotides, the CDR3 is TGTGCCAGCAGTTCCGAACTAGCGGGAGGGTACGAGCAGTACTTC. Its protein is CASSSELAGGYEQYF.

This clone was detected once. The rearrangement uses TRBV25-1 and TRBJ2-1; TRBD2 aligns across 8 bases. The CDR3 runs 15 residues. Per the germline V gene, CDR1 is MGHDK and CDR2 is SYGVNS. The V segment lost 4 bases and the J segment 2 bases; nucleotides outside the gene matches: 4. CDR3 in DNA: TGTGCCAGCAGTGTTAGCGGGGTTCCCTACAATGAGCAGTTCTTC. Its protein product is CASSVSGVPYNEQFF.

The chain employs TRBV10-1 and TRBJ2-5, with D perhaps matching TRBD2 (7 bases). This CDR3 region has 16 residues. The germline CDR1 and CDR2 sequences are WNHNN and SYGVQD (reference sequence). The V end lost 2 bases, the J end lost 4 bases, and 17 bases lay between the germline ends. The CDR3 DNA reads as TGCGCCAGCAGTGAGGCCAGAGAGGGGGAGGGAGAGACCCAGTACTTC. This sequence encodes CASSEAREGEGETQYF.

The chain is built from TRBV6-5 and TRBJ2-6, with D perhaps TRBD1 or TRBD2 (5 bases each). Trimming cost V 7 bases and J 4 bases, with 8 bases left between them. The CDR3 has 13 amino acids. Germline lookup yields CDR1 MNHEY and CDR2 SVGAGI. The CDR3 reads CASKWGGANVLTF. The CDR3 region has the DNA TGTGCCAGCAAATGGGGGGGGGCCAACGTCCTGACTTTC.

Notes on this clone: Other DNA sequences within the sample encode an identical CDR3. The rearrangement joins TRBV7-2 to TRBJ1-1; 7 nucleotides match TRBD1. From germline, CDR1 is SGHTA and CDR2 FQGNSA. This CDR3 has 14 residues. J was trimmed by 1 base and V by 3 bases; bases with no gene match: 2. This CDR3 reads CASSLGQTNTEAFF. CDR3 coding DNA: TGTGCCAGCAGCTTGGGACAGACGAACACTGAAGCTTTCTTT. The entire variable domain, with the rest obtained from reference TRBV7-2 and TRBJ1-1, is as follows: GAGVSQSPSNKVTEKGKDVELRCDPISGHTALYWYRQSLGQGLEFLIYFQGNSAPDKSGLPSDRFSAERTGGSVSTLTIQRTQQEDSAVYLCASSLGQTNTEAFFGQGTRLTVV.

This chain links TRBV27 with TRBJ2-5; D could derive from TRBD1 or TRBD2 (5 bases each). Per the germline V gene, CDR1 is MNHEY and CDR2 is SMNVEV (reference sequence). Trimming pared 1 base from V and 5 bases from J, leaving 8 bases between. CDR3 length: 13 residues. For the CDR3, the DNA is TGTGCCAGCAGTTTATGGGGGATGGAGACCCAGTACTTC. Its translation is CASSLWGMETQYF.

As for this clone: Its ends do not fully match the called genes, so a read error is possible. V is TRBV28 and J is TRBJ1-1; D uncertain. Germline CDR1 is MDHEN and CDR2 is SYDVKM. The CDR3 covers 13 residues. The CDR3 is CASSFTPGPEAFF. The CDR3 DNA follows: TGTGCCAGCAGTTTCACCCCGGGCCCTGAGGCTTTCTTT.